Following are 21 T cell receptor beta chains from one sample sequenced in a study of blood T cells in healthy people across ages. Using a J-beta primer mix together with a sample-barcoded 5' primer, a second PCR was run for about 7 to 12 cycles. TCRdb re-called the 5' RACE reads through MiXCR, storing one row per CDR3 protein. Here the sample spans fewer than 2 million distinct CDR3 sequences, approximately 40% being singletons. Material for sequencing was blood. Source of these receptors: a human donor in good health.

This clonotype was picked up a small number of times. The chain combines TRBV20-1 with TRBJ2-7; the D is unclear. This CDR3 spans 15 amino acids. Germline-derived CDR1 and CDR2 are DFQATT and SNEGSKA (reference sequence). V lost 4 bases to trimming and J lost 3 bases, with 19 bases between them. CDR3 protein: CSANPRVGPDYEQYF. The CDR3 nucleotides are TGCAGTGCTAATCCTCGGGTCGGGCCGGACTACGAGCAGTACTTC.

As for this clonotype: Its ends do not fully match the called genes, so a read error is possible. The gene calls are TRBV6-5 and TRBJ2-7, with a tentative D call TRBD2 (5 bases). The CDR3 is 16 residues long. CDR1 is MNHEY and CDR2 is SVGAGI in the germline V gene. The CDR3 sequence: CAGSPNPDGLYYEQYF. CDR3 sequence (DNA): TGTGCCGGCAGCCCTAACCCGGACGGACTGTACTACGAGCAGTACTTC.

The genes are TRBV7-2 and TRBJ1-1; no definite D call. V gave up 5 bases and J gave up 1 base, with 20 bases separating them. This CDR3 spans 17 amino acids. Germline lookup yields CDR1 SGHTA and CDR2 FQGNSA. The CDR3 DNA reads TGTGCCAGCAGCCACCTCCCTCTCGGGGTGGGGAACACTGAAGCTTTCTTT. This translates into CASSHLPLGVGNTEAFF.

The CDR3: CASSDPRRSYGYTF. The CDR3, as DNA: TGTGCCAGCAGTGACCCACGTAGGAGTTATGGCTACACCTTC. The chain combines TRBV25-1 with TRBJ1-2; D is unresolved. CDR3 length: 14 amino acids. Trimming shortened V by 3 bases and J by 5 bases, and 13 bases separated the two germline ends. From germline, CDR1 is MGHDK and CDR2 SYGVNS.

The V call is TRBV3-1, the J call TRBJ2-1; D unclear. V lost 2 bases and J lost 4, with 6 bases in between. This CDR3 region has 13 residues. Germline CDR1 LGHDT, CDR2 YNNKEL (reference sequence). The DNA of the CDR3 is TGTGCCAGCAGCCAACCTAATTACAATGAGCAGTTCTTC. Translated, it gives CASSQPNYNEQFF.

The chain is built from TRBV4-1 and TRBJ2-7, with 7 bases fitting TRBD2. The V gene's germline CDR1 is MGHRA and CDR2 YSYEKL. The ends lost 4 bases at V and 0 bases at J; junction bases unmatched: 9. This CDR3 comprises 16 residues. The CDR3 coding sequence is TGCGCCAGCAGCCCCGGGGGGTATTCCAGCTCCTACGAGCAGTACTTC. It codes for CASSPGGYSSSYEQYF.

This chain links TRBV27 with TRBJ2-1; TRBD1 matches 7 bases. The CDR3 covers 13 residues. With V trimmed by 6 bases and J by 8 bases, 7 bases remained unmatched. Looked up from germline, CDR1 is MNHEY and CDR2 is SMNVEV (reference sequence). CDR3 nucleotides: TGTGCCAGCAGCCTGACAGGGTTGGATGAGCAGTTCTTC. It translates to CASSLTGLDEQFF.

In its sample, this clonotype was seen a few times. This chain connects TRBV7-9 to TRBJ1-4; D remains unclear. Germline assignment: CDR1 SEHNR and CDR2 FQNEAQ (reference sequence). The CDR3 contains 19 residues. V lost 2 bases to trimming and J lost 0 bases, with 19 bases between them. The CDR3 here is CASSLKKGGRAATNEKLFF. The CDR3 DNA follows: TGTGCCAGCAGCTTAAAGAAGGGCGGGAGGGCAGCAACTAATGAAAAACTGTTTTTT.

The gene calls are TRBV4-2 and TRBJ2-1, with 11 bases matching TRBD1. The junction had 6 bases not matched to a gene; V was cut back by 2 bases and J by 6 bases. Germline CDR1 and CDR2: LGHNA and YNFKEQ. The CDR3 runs to 16 residues. CDR3 in amino acids: CASSQIVGTGGNEQFF. The CDR3 DNA follows: TGTGCCAGCAGCCAAATCGTGGGGACAGGGGGCAATGAGCAGTTCTTC.

This clonotype was seen a handful of times. This rearrangement joins TRBV20-1 to TRBJ2-3; TRBD2 aligns across 7 bases. CDR3 length: 14 residues. Germline V gene data show CDR1 as DFQATT and CDR2 as SNEGSKA (reference sequence). J gave up 4 bases and V 3 bases, and 7 bases lay outside the gene matches. CDR3 coding DNA: TGCAGTGCTAGTCCCGGGGGAGGGGCAGATACGCAGTATTTT. It translates to CSASPGGGADTQYF.

The chain has TRBV3-1 and TRBJ1-2; the D is unclear. Trimming removed 6 bases from V and 4 bases from J, with 12 bases in between. The CDR3 contains 13 residues. Germline loops: CDR1 LGHDT, CDR2 YNNKEL (reference sequence). CDR3: CASRFAGVYGYTF. CDR3 nucleotide sequence: TGTGCCAGCAGATTCGCAGGCGTCTATGGCTACACCTTC.

Only a few counts were recorded for this clonotype. The V and J genes are TRBV12-3 or TRBV12-4 and TRBJ2-1; D unclear. V lost 6 bases to trimming and J lost 2 bases, with 14 bases between them. This CDR3 is built from 15 residues. The DNA of the CDR3 is TGTGCCAGCAGCTCGAGAAACAGAGCCTACAATGAGCAGTTCTTC. Translating gives CASSSRNRAYNEQFF.

The genes are TRBV5-1 and TRBJ2-7; the D is unclear. CDR3 size: 15 residues. CDR1 SGHRS and CDR2 YFSETQ come from the germline V gene. V shed 4 bases and J shed 3 bases, with 17 bases lying between them. In DNA, the CDR3 is TGCGCCAGCAGCGTCTCCGCCCGTAAAGACTACGAGCAGTACTTC. It is translated as CASSVSARKDYEQYF.

The V call is TRBV20-1, the J call TRBJ1-1; tentatively, D is TRBD1 (6 bases). Germline V gene sequence: CDR1 DFQATT, CDR2 SNEGSKA (reference sequence). There are 14 residues in the CDR3. V lost 0 bases and J 1 base, leaving 9 bases between the germline ends. The CDR3: CSARDDRRNTEAFF. The CDR3 DNA sequence: TGCAGTGCTAGAGACGACAGGAGGAACACTGAAGCTTTCTTT.

The rearrangement joins TRBV29-1 to TRBJ1-1; D remains ambiguous. Germline-derived CDR1 and CDR2 are SQVTM and ANQGSEA. Trimming removed 6 bases from V and 5 bases from J, with 19 bases in between. The CDR3 covers 14 residues. CDR3 coding DNA: TGCAGCGTGTCCCCGGCCGGGGTGGGAACTGAAGCTTTCTTT. This translates into CSVSPAGVGTEAFF.

The chain uses TRBV10-3 and TRBJ1-1, with 10 bases lining up with TRBD1. V was clipped by 6 bases and J by 1 base; unmatched bases: 5. From germline, CDR1 is ENHRY and CDR2 SYGVKD. The CDR3 sequence is 15 residues long. CDR3 coding DNA: TGTGCCATCAGCGGGACAGGGGATGGGAACACTGAAGCTTTCTTT. It translates to CAISGTGDGNTEAFF.

This clonotype was found once. This chain connects TRBV5-4 to TRBJ2-5; D is possibly TRBD1 or TRBD2 (5 bases each). Germline V gene data show CDR1 as SGHNT and CDR2 as YYREEE (reference sequence). The CDR3 totals 15 residues. V dropped 3 bases and J dropped 5 bases, with 17 bases sitting between them. CDR3 in DNA: TGTGCCAGCAGCTCCATGGGACGGGAAAGGGAGACCCAGTACTTC. Amino acids: CASSSMGRERETQYF.

The chain carries TRBV7-9 and TRBJ2-2; TRBD1 matches at 10 bases. The germline V gene has CDR1 SEHNR and CDR2 FQNEAQ (reference sequence). V trimming: 0 bases; J trimming: 4 bases; junction bases outside the gene matches: 5. This CDR3 is 17 amino acids long. In DNA form, the CDR3 reads TGTGCCAGCAGCTTAGCTAAGGGGACAGGGGCCACCGGGGAGCTGTTTTTT. It codes for CASSLAKGTGATGELFF. Drawing the rest from reference TRBV7-9 and TRBJ2-2, the complete variable domain is DTGVSQNPRHKITKRGQNVTFRCDPISEHNRLYWYRQTLGQGPEFLTYFQNEAQLEKSRLLSDRFSAERPKGSFSTLEIQRTEQGDSAMYLCASSLAKGTGATGELFFGEGSRLTVL.

The chain combines TRBV7-8 with TRBJ2-1; D possibly matches TRBD1 or TRBD2 (5 bases each). The V gene's germline CDR1 is SGHVS and CDR2 FQNEAQ. The CDR3 contains 11 residues. The CDR3 coding sequence is TGTGCTGGATCCAGGGAGAATGAGCAGTTCTTC. This codes for CAGSRENEQFF.

The chain carries TRBV27 and TRBJ1-5, with D uncertain. Germline assignment: CDR1 MNHEY and CDR2 SMNVEV (reference sequence). The length of the CDR3 is 13 residues. Trimming shortened V by 1 base and J by 3 bases, and 4 bases separated the two germline ends. The CDR3 is CASSLWVNQPQHF. The CDR3 DNA is TGTGCCAGCAGTTTATGGGTCAATCAGCCCCAGCATTTT.

The chain recombines TRBV6-5 with TRBJ2-7; 8 bases are a match to TRBD1. The CDR3 loop spans 14 amino acids. J was trimmed by 3 bases and V by 5 bases; bases with no gene match: 6. The germline CDR1 and CDR2 sequences are MNHEY and SVGAGI. The CDR3 loop is CASSLDRAGYEQYF. CDR3 DNA: TGTGCCAGCAGTCTGGACAGGGCGGGCTACGAGCAGTACTTC.